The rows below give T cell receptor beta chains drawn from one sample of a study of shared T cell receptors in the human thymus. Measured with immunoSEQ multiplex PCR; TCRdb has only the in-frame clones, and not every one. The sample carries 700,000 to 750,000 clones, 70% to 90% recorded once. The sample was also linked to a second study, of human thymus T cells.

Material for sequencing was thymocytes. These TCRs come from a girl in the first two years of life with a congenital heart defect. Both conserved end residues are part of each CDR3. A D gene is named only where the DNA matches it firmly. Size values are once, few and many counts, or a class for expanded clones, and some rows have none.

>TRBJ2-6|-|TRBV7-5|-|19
CARSSHSMASDSGANVLTF
TGTGCCAGAAGCTCTCATTCAATGGCTTCTGACTCTGGGGCCAACGTCCTGACTTTC
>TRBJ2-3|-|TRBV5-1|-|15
CASSLAAASTDTQYF
TGCGCCAGCAGCTTGGCGGCGGCTAGCACAGATACGCAGTATTTT
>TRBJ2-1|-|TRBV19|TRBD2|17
CASRTIPKAGAGNEQFF
TGTGCCAGTAGGACTATACCCAAAGCGGGGGCCGGCAATGAGCAGTTCTTC
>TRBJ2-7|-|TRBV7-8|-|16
CASSRQGGSDSYEQYF
TGTGCCAGCAGCCGGCAGGGGGGTTCCGACTCCTACGAGCAGTACTTC
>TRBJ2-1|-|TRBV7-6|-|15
CASSPRGTRSVEQFF
TGTGCCAGCAGCCCGAGGGGGACAAGGAGTGTTGAGCAGTTCTTC
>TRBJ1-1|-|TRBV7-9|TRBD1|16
CASSSAGTDMNTEAFF
TGTGCCAGCAGCTCAGCCGGGACAGATATGAACACTGAAGCTTTCTTT
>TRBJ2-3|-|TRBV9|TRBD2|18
CASSVVSLLAGGTDTQYF
TGTGCCAGCAGCGTAGTCAGTCTTCTAGCGGGGGGCACAGATACGCAGTATTTT
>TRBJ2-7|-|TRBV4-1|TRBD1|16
CASSQDRTGGEDEQYF
TGCGCCAGCAGCCAAGACAGGACAGGGGGTGAGGACGAGCAGTACTTC
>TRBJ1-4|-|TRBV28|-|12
CASKRGGEKLFF
TGTGCCAGCAAGAGGGGAGGGGAAAAACTGTTTTTT
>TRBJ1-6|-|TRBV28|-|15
CASSSGSIYNSPLHF
TGTGCCAGCAGTTCAGGCAGTATCTATAATTCACCCCTCCACTTT
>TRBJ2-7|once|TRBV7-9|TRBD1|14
CASSAGTGRYEQYF
TGTGCCAGCAGCGCAGGGACAGGGAGGTACGAGCAGTACTTC
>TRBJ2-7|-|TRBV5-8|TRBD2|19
CASSARNPSGGASSYEQYF
TGTGCCAGCAGCGCAAGAAACCCTAGCGGGGGGGCCTCGTCGTACGAGCAGTACTTC
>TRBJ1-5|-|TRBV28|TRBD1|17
CASSPRITGGRNQPQHF
TGTGCCAGCAGTCCACGAATTACAGGGGGACGGAATCAGCCCCAGCATTTT
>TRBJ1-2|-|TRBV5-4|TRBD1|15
CASSLGGQANYGYTF
TGTGCCAGCAGCTTGGGGGGACAGGCGAACTATGGCTACACCTTC
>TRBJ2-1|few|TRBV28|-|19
CASSPSRPFISVRQPEQFF
TGTGCCAGCAGCCCATCACGCCCATTCATATCGGTCAGACAGCCGGAGCAGTTCTTC
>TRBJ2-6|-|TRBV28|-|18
CASSFVFWDTPGANVLTF
TGTGCCAGCAGTTTTGTTTTTTGGGACACCCCTGGGGCCAACGTCCTGACTTTC
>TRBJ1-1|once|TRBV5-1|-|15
CASSLAVRVNTEAFF
TGCGCCAGCAGCTTGGCCGTGCGGGTCAACACTGAAGCTTTCTTT
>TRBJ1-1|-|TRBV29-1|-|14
CSVTGWRMNTEAFF
TGCAGCGTTACAGGGTGGAGGATGAACACTGAAGCTTTCTTT
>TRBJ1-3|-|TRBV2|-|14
CASRDTRAGNTIYF
TGTGCCAGCAGGGACACACGAGCCGGAAACACCATATATTTT
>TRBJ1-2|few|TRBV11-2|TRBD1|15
CASSNYRGSNYGYTF
TGTGCCAGCAGCAACTACAGGGGTTCCAACTATGGCTACACCTTC
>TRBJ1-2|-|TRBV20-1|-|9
CSVCQNYTF
TGCAGTGTGTGTCAGAACTACACCTTC
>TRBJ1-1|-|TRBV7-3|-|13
CASSPRGWGVAFF
TGTGCCAGCAGCCCCCGTGGGTGGGGGGTGGCTTTCTTT
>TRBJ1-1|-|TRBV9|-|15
CASSVVQGRNTEAFF
TGTGCCAGCAGCGTAGTTCAGGGGCGGAACACTGAAGCTTTCTTT
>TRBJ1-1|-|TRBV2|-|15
CASSERVSKNAEAFF
TGTGCCAGCAGTGAGAGGGTATCTAAAAATGCTGAAGCTTTCTTT
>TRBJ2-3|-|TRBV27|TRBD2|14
CASSFLAGTDTQYF
TGTGCCAGCAGTTTTCTAGCGGGGACAGATACGCAGTATTTT
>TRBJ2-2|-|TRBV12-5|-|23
CASGLVSPRAGGRRGHSTGELFF
TGTGCTAGTGGTTTGGTATCCCCCCGCGCGGGGGGTAGGAGGGGGCACTCAACCGGGGAGCTGTTTTTT
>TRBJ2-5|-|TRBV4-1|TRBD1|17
CASSRTGGPCYQETQYF
TGCGCCAGCAGCAGGACAGGGGGGCCCTGTTACCAAGAGACCCAGTACTTC
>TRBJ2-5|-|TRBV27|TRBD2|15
CASKIRTSARETQYF
TGTGCCAGCAAAATCAGGACTAGTGCTAGGGAGACCCAGTACTTC
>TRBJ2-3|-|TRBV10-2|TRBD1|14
CASSVGTGPDTQYF
TGCGCCAGCAGTGTAGGGACAGGGCCAGATACGCAGTATTTT
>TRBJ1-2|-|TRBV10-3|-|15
CAISRIPVANYGYTF
TGTGCCATCAGTCGCATCCCGGTCGCTAACTATGGCTACACCTTC
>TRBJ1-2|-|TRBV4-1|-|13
CASSHPVLSGYTF
TGCGCCAGCAGCCACCCCGTATTGTCCGGCTACACCTTC
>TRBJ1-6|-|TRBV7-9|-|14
CATHPGRFNSPLHF
TGTGCTACTCACCCAGGGCGGTTCAATTCACCCCTCCACTTT
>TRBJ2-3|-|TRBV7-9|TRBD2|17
CASSSLAGGRIADTQYF
TGTGCCAGCAGCTCGCTAGCGGGGGGGCGAATCGCAGATACGCAGTATTTT
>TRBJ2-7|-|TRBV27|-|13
CASSPTDSIEQYF
TGTGCCAGCAGTCCAACGGACAGTATCGAGCAGTACTTC
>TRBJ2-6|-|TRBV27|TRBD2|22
CASSLSPLLAGGRNSGANVLTF
TGTGCCAGCAGTTTATCCCCATTACTAGCGGGGGGACGTAACTCTGGGGCCAACGTCCTGACTTTC
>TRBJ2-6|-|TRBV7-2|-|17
CASSLASAGLGANVLTF
TGTGCCAGCAGCTTAGCGTCGGCAGGCCTTGGGGCCAACGTCCTGACTTTC
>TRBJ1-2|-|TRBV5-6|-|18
CASSLIKGDRLGFYGYTF
TGTGCCAGCAGCCTAATAAAGGGAGACAGGTTAGGATTCTATGGCTACACCTTC